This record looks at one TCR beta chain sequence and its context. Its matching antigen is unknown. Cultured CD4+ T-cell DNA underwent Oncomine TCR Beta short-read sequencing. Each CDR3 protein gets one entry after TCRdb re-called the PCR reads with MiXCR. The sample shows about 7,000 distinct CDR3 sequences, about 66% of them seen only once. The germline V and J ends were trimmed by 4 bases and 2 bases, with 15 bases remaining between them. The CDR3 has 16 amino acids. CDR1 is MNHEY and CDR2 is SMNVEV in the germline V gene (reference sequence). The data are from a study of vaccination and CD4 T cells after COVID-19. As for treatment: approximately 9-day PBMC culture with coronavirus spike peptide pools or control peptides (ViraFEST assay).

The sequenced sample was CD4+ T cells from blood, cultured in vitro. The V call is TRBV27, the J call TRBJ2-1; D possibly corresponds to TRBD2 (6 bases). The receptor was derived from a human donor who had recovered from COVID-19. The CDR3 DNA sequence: TGTGCCAGCAGTTACTTTCGTAGCGGCGCCTACAATGAGCAGTTCTTC. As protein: CASSYFRSGAYNEQFF.